This TCR beta chain derives from a study of chemoradiotherapy in HPV16-positive cancers. Data came from immunoSEQ multiplex PCR; TCRdb stores just in-frame clones and leaves some out. The sample lists 53,000 or so clones, about 88% occurring once. CDR1 is MNHEY and CDR2 is SVGAGI in the germline V gene. The CDR3 covers 12 residues. V gave up 11 bases and J gave up 2 bases, with 13 bases separating them. Material: blood, obtained from a patient who underwent chemoradiotherapy. V gene TRBV6-5 combines with J gene TRBJ2-7, with D perhaps matching TRBD2 (7 bases). This clonotype was obtained from a human donor with HPV-associated anogenital cancer. The CDR3: CAAGGPPYEQYF. DNA of the CDR3: TGTGCCGCCGGGGGGCCCCCCTACGAGCAGTACTTC.